These T cell receptor beta chains were read from a single sample in a study of blood T cell repertoires in COVID-19. Sequenced by immunoSEQ multiplex PCR; TCRdb stores in-frame clones only, minus some. The sample lists approximately 250,000 clones, around 88% occurring once. Sample: PBMCs or T cells enriched from blood (not recorded which). The receptors here all came from a woman aged 35 to 49 with acute COVID-19. Both conserved end residues are part of each CDR3. Each record gives: clone size, D gene, V gene, J gene, CDR3 DNA, CDR3 protein. The D gene is left open where the match is weak. A clone size is listed for some rows: how often the clone was seen (once, few, many), or a class if it is expanded.

NA	TRBD1	TRBV7-2	TRBJ1-5	TGTGCCAGCAGCTCGCGGGGCAGGGGGGATCAGCCCCAGCATTTT	CASSSRGRGDQPQHF
NA	TRBD2	TRBV2	TRBJ2-2	TGTGCCAGCATCGGACTAGTACTGAACACCGGGGAGCTGTTTTTT	CASIGLVLNTGELFF
NA	NA	TRBV16	TRBJ1-5	TGTGCCAGCAGCCCAATATACGCCCTCTCGGGAGGGAGCAATCAGCCCCAGCATTTT	CASSPIYALSGGSNQPQHF
NA	NA	TRBV28	TRBJ2-3	TGTGCCAGCAGTTTTTACCGGGACACAACAGATACGCAGTATTTT	CASSFYRDTTDTQYF
NA	NA	TRBV30	TRBJ1-5	TGTGCCTGGAGTATCGCGTCCTACGATCAGCCCCAGCATTTT	CAWSIASYDQPQHF
NA	TRBD1	TRBV11-3	TRBJ2-1	TGTGCCAGCAGCGGGACCGGGACAGTGACTAATGAGCAGTTCTTC	CASSGTGTVTNEQFF
NA	NA	TRBV7-9	TRBJ1-2	TGTGCCAGCAGCTTAGACAGAACTTCAAACTATGGCTACACCTTC	CASSLDRTSNYGYTF
NA	NA	TRBV28	TRBJ1-4	TGTGCCAGCAGTTCTAGCCCGGGGAGGGCTAATGAAAAACTGTTTTTT	CASSSSPGRANEKLFF
NA	TRBD1	TRBV28	TRBJ1-2	TGTGCCAGCACCCCGATCAGGGGGTCCTGGGGCTACACCTTC	CASTPIRGSWGYTF
few	NA	TRBV5-6	TRBJ2-1	TGTGCCAGCAGACCGGGAAGCTCCTACAATGAGCAGTTCTTC	CASRPGSSYNEQFF